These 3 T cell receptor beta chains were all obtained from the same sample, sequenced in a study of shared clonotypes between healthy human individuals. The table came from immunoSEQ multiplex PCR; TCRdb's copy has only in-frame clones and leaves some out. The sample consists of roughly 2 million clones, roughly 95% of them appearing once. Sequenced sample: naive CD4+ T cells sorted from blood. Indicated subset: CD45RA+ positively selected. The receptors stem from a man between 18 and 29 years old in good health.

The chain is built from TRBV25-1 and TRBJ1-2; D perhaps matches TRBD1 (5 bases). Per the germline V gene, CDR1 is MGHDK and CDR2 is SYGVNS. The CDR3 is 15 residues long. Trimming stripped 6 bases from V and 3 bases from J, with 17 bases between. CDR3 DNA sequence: TGTGCCAGCAGCCAAACGGGGCTCCAATACTATGGCTACACCTTC. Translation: CASSQTGLQYYGYTF.

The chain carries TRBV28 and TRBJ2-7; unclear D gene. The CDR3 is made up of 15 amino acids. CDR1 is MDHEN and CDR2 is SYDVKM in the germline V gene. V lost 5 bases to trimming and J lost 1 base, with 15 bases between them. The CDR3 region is CASSPPPGGSYEQYF. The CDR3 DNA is TGTGCCAGCAGTCCCCCACCAGGTGGGTCCTACGAGCAGTACTTC.

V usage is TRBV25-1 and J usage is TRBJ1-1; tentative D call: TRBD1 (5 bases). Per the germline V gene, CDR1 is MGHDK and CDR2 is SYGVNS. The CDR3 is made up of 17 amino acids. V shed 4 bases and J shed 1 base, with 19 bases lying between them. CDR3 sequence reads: CASSASGMGGTNTEAFF. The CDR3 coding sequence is TGTGCCAGCAGTGCTTCTGGAATGGGAGGGACGAACACTGAAGCTTTCTTT. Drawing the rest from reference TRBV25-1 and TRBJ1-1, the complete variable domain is EADIYQTPRYLVIGTGKKITLECSQTMGHDKMYWYQQDPGMELHLIHYSYGVNSTEKGDLSSESTVSRIRTEHFPLTLESARPSHTSQYLCASSASGMGGTNTEAFFGQGTRLTVV.